This TCR beta chain was identified during a study of cytomegalovirus exposure and HLA in healthy donors. The CDR3 is made up of 13 amino acids. Per the germline V gene, CDR1 is SEHNR and CDR2 is FQNEAQ (reference sequence). The ends were cut back, 5 bases at V and 5 bases at J, with 13 bases in the middle. As for the donors, each was a healthy bone marrow donor. Primers included in the PCR were 60 Vbeta and 13 Jbeta primers. Clones were sequenced by immunoSEQ multiplex PCR, and TCRdb holds only the in-frame ones, with some missing. In the table there are about 120,000 clones, over 8.5% of which are singletons.

This TCR was recovered from a woman in her thirties or forties in good health and CMV-seropositive. Sequenced: PBMCs. V usage is TRBV7-9 and J usage is TRBJ2-7, with a weak D call TRBD1 (5 bases). This CDR3 reads CASSTQGTDEQYF. The CDR3 region has the DNA TGTGCCAGCAGCACTCAGGGAACCGACGAGCAGTACTTC.